This T cell receptor beta chain was sequenced during a study of CD8+CD57+ T cells in acquired aplastic anemia. Turning to this clonotype: Its antigen is undetermined.

General study results and limits: The same twenty-nine CD8+ CDR3 sequences occurred in patients and in controls. In CD8+ cells, Simpson's diversity showed no significant difference between patients and controls.

According to the study, genomic DNA was the template for TCR beta VDJ and CDR3 profiling. TCRdb analysed the reads with MiXCR anew, one entry per CDR3 protein. The sample has over 200,000 distinct CDR3 sequences; under 65% are singletons. This TCR was recovered from a human donor in good health. The sequenced sample consisted of sorted CD4+, CD8+, or CD8+CD57+ T cells (not recorded which) from PBMCs.

The CDR3 region is CASSLRSYEQYF. DNA for the CDR3: TGTGCCAGCAGCTTGCGTAGCTACGAGCAGTACTTC. This chain connects TRBV7-2 to TRBJ2-7; D is unclear. This CDR3 contains 12 residues. Germline V gene lookup returns CDR1 SGHTA and CDR2 FQGNSA. Deletions cut 3 bases from V and 3 bases from J, with 6 bases between.